This T cell receptor beta chain was retrieved from a study of blood T cells in healthy people across ages. The CDR3 contains 15 residues. Germline V lookup: CDR1 MNHEY, CDR2 SMNVEV (reference sequence). Trimming took 5 bases from V and 2 from J, leaving 15 bases between them. This clonotype has more than one count but fewer than ten. Primers used in a second PCR of about 7 to 11 cycles were a sample-barcoded 5' primer and a J-beta primer mix. Every single cDNA molecule received a tag from a template-switch adaptor with 12 random nucleotides. TCRdb redid the calling of the 5' RACE reads with MiXCR, one entry per CDR3 protein. The profile shows 750,000 to 850,000 distinct CDR3 sequences, 20% to 25% of them singletons. In addition, the sample was reused for a study of T cells of mothers and their children. As that study records: Regardless of relatedness, pairs show thymic selection shaping TCR recombination output in a similar manner. The authors detected no persistent microchimeric T cell clones.

The source of this sequence is a boy under 18 in good health. V is TRBV27 and J is TRBJ2-5; D is undetermined. Sequencing used blood. CDR3 nucleotides: TGTGCCAGCAGTCCGACCTCTACGGTACAAGAGACCCAGTACTTC. It yields the protein CASSPTSTVQETQYF.